The clone carrying this T cell receptor beta chain was detected a few times. These data originate in a study of T cells of healthy individuals. TCRdb reanalysed the 5' RACE reads using MiXCR and keeps one entry per CDR3 protein. The sample has 60,000 to 70,000 distinct CDR3 sequences, around 16% seen once. From germline, CDR1 is SEHNR and CDR2 FQNEAQ (reference sequence). V lost 5 bases, J lost 9 bases, and 7 bases stayed unmatched. The CDR3 has 14 residues. This receptor was identified in a human donor in good health. V gene TRBV7-9 combines with J gene TRBJ2-2, with TRBD2 identical over 9 bases. The CDR3 bases are TGTGCCAGCAGCCTCATAGCGGGAGCCCGGGAGCTGTTTTTT. Protein: CASSLIAGARELFF.